This T cell receptor (beta chain) was sequenced for a study of T cell responses to AZD1222 COVID-19 vaccine. The method was immunoSEQ multiplex PCR; TCRdb's version includes in-frame clones alone and lacks a portion of them. The sample consists of about 110,000 clones, 70% to 90% of them appearing once. The CDR3 is 14 residues long. Germline V gene lookup returns CDR1 MNHNS and CDR2 SASEGT. The V and J ends lost 1 base and 1 base, in that order; junction bases with no gene match: 0. The chain is built from TRBV6-1 and TRBJ1-2; 7 nucleotides match TRBD1. The TCR comes from an adult who received the AZD1222 COVID-19 vaccine. Specimen: peripheral blood, collected 28 days after the second AZD1222 dose. Here the CDR3 DNA reads TGTGCCAGCAGTGAAGACAGGGGTAACTATGGCTACACCTTC. Protein product: CASSEDRGNYGYTF.